One and the same sample provided the 22 T cell receptor beta chains below, sequenced in a study of T cell clusters in autoimmune cytopenias. TRB was amplified by touch-down multiplex PCR, primer pools A and B combined. From the multiplex PCR reads, TCRdb lists one entry per CDR3 protein and no DNA. The table lists about 3,600 distinct CDR3 sequences. Tens of thousands of genome equivalents of blood DNA were amplified for TRB. Sample: peripheral blood. Source of these receptors: a human donor with an autoimmune cytopenia or autoimmune hepatitis (not recorded which).

The V and J genes are TRBV30 and TRBJ1-4. Germline-derived CDR1 and CDR2 are GTSNPN and SVGIG (reference sequence). The CDR3 extends over 12 amino acids. The CDR3 spells CAGQGRDEKLFF.

This chain connects TRBV6-5 to TRBJ1-1; lacking DNA, the TRBD1 call made by TCRdb goes unchecked. Looked up from germline, CDR1 is MNHEY and CDR2 is SVGAGI. This CDR3 is built from 14 residues. CDR3 in amino acids: CASSYSGGNTEAFF.

V gene TRBV12-3 or TRBV12-4 combines with J gene TRBJ2-1. The CDR3 runs 13 residues. The CDR3 sequence: CASSFYRVDEQFF.

CDR3 loop: CASTQPGGSVAFF. The chain carries TRBV6-5 and TRBJ1-1; TCRdb lists TRBD1, though no DNA is available to test this call. Per germline, CDR1 MNHEY and CDR2 SVGAGI. This CDR3 spans 13 amino acids.

This clonotype is deemed medium-sized by its frequency. The chain has TRBV6-5 and TRBJ2-1; TCRdb outputs TRBD2, but without DNA this stays unchecked. CDR1 is MNHEY and CDR2 is SVGAGI in the germline V gene. This CDR3 comprises 14 residues. The CDR3 loop reads CASTLSVGRDEQFF.

Judged by frequency, this clonotype is medium-sized. The chain links TRBV19 to TRBJ2-7. The CDR3 covers 13 residues. In germline, CDR1 is LNHDA, CDR2 SQIVND (reference sequence). CDR3 amino acids: CASTGEKAYEQYF.

The chain carries TRBV15 and TRBJ2-2. Germline lookup yields CDR1 LNHNV and CDR2 YYDKDF (reference sequence). The length of the CDR3 is 15 residues. CDR3 protein: CATSRERVNTGELFF. Drawing the rest from reference TRBV15 and TRBJ2-2, the complete variable domain is DAMVIQNPRYQVTQFGKPVTLSCSQTLNHNVMYWYQQKSSQAPKLLFHYYDKDFNNEADTPDNFQSRRPNTSFCFLDIRSPGLGDTAMYLCATSRERVNTGELFFGEGSRLTVL.

The chain couples TRBV15 to TRBJ1-4. Per the germline V gene, CDR1 is LNHNV and CDR2 is YYDKDF (reference sequence). The CDR3 spans 17 residues. The CDR3 loop reads CATSRDPPAGNGEKLFF.

The rearrangement uses TRBV19 and TRBJ1-5; checking the TCRdb D call of TRBD1 is not possible without DNA. Germline V gene lookup returns CDR1 LNHDA and CDR2 SQIVND (reference sequence). The CDR3 consists of 14 residues. CDR3 amino acids: CASSPGQGVSPQHF.

Measured by frequency, this clonotype is medium-sized (0.01 to 0.1%). J is TRBJ2-3 and V is TRBV27; TCRdb's D gene call, TRBD2, goes unchecked for lack of DNA. The V gene's germline CDR1 is MNHEY and CDR2 SMNVEV (reference sequence). The CDR3 sequence is 14 residues long. The CDR3 protein is CASGKREPSDTQYF.

CDR3 region: CASSFRGGNTIYF. The rearrangement joins TRBV12-3 or TRBV12-4 to TRBJ1-3; TCRdb lists TRBD1, though no DNA is available to test this call. The CDR3 loop spans 13 amino acids.

V gene TRBV18 combines with J gene TRBJ2-4; as DNA is missing, the TRBD1 call by TCRdb cannot be tested. Germline CDR1 and CDR2: KGHSH and LQKENI. This CDR3 spans 13 amino acids. The CDR3 loop reads CASRETGENIQYF.

In terms of frequency, this clonotype is medium-sized. The rearrangement links TRBV30 to TRBJ1-3; TCRdb's assignment of TRBD1 cannot be checked, as there is no DNA. CDR1 is GTSNPN and CDR2 is SVGIG in the germline V gene (reference sequence). The CDR3 contains 13 residues. CDR3 protein: CAFQGGIGNTIYF.

The chain uses TRBV19 and TRBJ1-1; TCRdb's assignment of TRBD1 cannot be checked, as there is no DNA. The V gene's germline CDR1 is LNHDA and CDR2 SQIVND (reference sequence). The CDR3 extends over 15 amino acids. CDR3 protein: CASSPGDRDNTEAFF.

The CDR3 is CASSQDTNTQYF. The chain is built from TRBV4-3 and TRBJ2-3. Germline CDR1 LGHNA, CDR2 YSLEER. The CDR3 is 12 amino acids.

This chain joins TRBV6-2 or TRBV6-3 and TRBJ2-1. This CDR3 is built from 15 residues. From germline, CDR1 is MNHEY and CDR2 SVGEGT. The CDR3 is CASSFLEAVYNEQFF.

The chain employs TRBV24-1 and TRBJ2-1; TCRdb's D call, TRBD2, is unchecked because there is no DNA. The V gene's germline CDR1 is KGHDR and CDR2 SFDVKD. The CDR3 has 14 residues. The chain's CDR3 is CATSGPSPYNEQFF.

Judged by frequency, this clonotype is medium-sized (0.01 to 0.1%). The gene calls are TRBV19 and TRBJ2-1; TCRdb reports TRBD1, a call that lacks DNA to check it against. Germline CDR1 LNHDA, CDR2 SQIVND (reference sequence). The CDR3 sequence is 15 residues long. This CDR3 is CASRIRQGTNNEQFF.

This clonotype counts as medium-sized by frequency. The gene calls are TRBV5-6 and TRBJ2-1. In germline, CDR1 is SGHDT, CDR2 YYEEEE. The CDR3 consists of 11 residues. The chain's CDR3 is CASRKTNEQFF.

This clonotype shows up as medium-sized by frequency. The V call is TRBV5-5, the J call TRBJ2-3. The CDR3 extends over 12 amino acids. Germline V lookup: CDR1 SGHKS, CDR2 YYEKEE (reference sequence). This CDR3 reads CASSLMVDTQYF.

CDR3 residues: CASKGVGTPLHF. The chain couples TRBV6-5 to TRBJ1-6; the D call from TCRdb, TRBD1, cannot be confirmed without DNA. The CDR3 is 12 amino acids. Germline CDR1 is MNHEY and CDR2 is SVGAGI.

Its frequency marks this clonotype as medium-sized. The V and J genes are TRBV20-1 and TRBJ2-3; TCRdb names TRBD1, which stays unverified in the absence of DNA. In germline, CDR1 is DFQATT, CDR2 SNEGSKA (reference sequence). The CDR3 spans 11 residues. This CDR3 reads CSASQGDTQYF.